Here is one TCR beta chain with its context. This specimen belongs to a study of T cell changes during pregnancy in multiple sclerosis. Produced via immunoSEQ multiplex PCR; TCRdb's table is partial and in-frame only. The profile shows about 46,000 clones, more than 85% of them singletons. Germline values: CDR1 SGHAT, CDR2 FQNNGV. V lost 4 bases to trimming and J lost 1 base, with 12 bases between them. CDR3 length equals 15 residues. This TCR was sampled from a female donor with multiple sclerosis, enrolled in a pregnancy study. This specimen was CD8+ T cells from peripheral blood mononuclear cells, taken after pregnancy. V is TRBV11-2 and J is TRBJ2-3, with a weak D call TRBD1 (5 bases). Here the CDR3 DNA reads TGTGCCAGCAGCTGGGGCGGTCCTCGCACAGATACGCAGTATTTT. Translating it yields CASSWGGPRTDTQYF.